This T cell receptor beta chain was retrieved from a study of blood T cell repertoires in COVID-19. Profiling relied on immunoSEQ multiplex PCR, and the TCRdb table lists in-frame clones only, not all of them. The sample lists around 300,000 clones, nearly 90% occurring once. The CDR3 totals 15 residues. V was cut by 4 bases and J by 4 bases, with 16 bases left in between. CDR1 and CDR2 from the germline V gene are MNHEY and SVGAGI. The chain has TRBV6-5 and TRBJ1-1; perhaps TRBD1 as D (5 bases). The sequence came from a woman aged 18-29 years with acute COVID-19. The sequencing input was PBMCs or T cells enriched from blood (not recorded which). The chain's CDR3 is CASSSPKRGGTEAFF. The CDR3 coding sequence is TGTGCCAGCAGTTCCCCGAAGAGGGGAGGCACTGAAGCTTTCTTT.